This T cell receptor beta chain was recorded in a study of blood T cell repertoires in COVID-19. Study information: Researchers got acute and convalescent COVID-19 samples from the United States, Italy and Spain. The cDNA or gDNA used as material had been derived from T cells, B-cell-depleted T cells, or PBMCs.

This clone has only a few counts. With V trimmed by 2 bases and J by 4 bases, 16 bases remained unmatched. Germline V CDR1 and CDR2: MNHNS, SASEGT. The CDR3 runs 19 residues. Original data processing: Estimates of nucleated cell counts were drawn from the amplification of reference gene primers. Method: immunoSEQ multiplex PCR; TCRdb's copy keeps in-frame clones and lacks some. V, J and clone size are taken as reported in that table, and D and trimming were inferred from the DNA itself. The data show about 62,000 clones, with 86% seen just once and 1.3% held by the top ten. The source of this sequence is a woman aged 80 or older with acute or convalescent COVID-19. The sequenced sample consisted of peripheral blood. The chain joins TRBV6-1 to TRBJ2-2, with 7 nucleotides matching TRBD1. CDR3 in amino acids: CASSEQQGRGGLITGELFF. The CDR3 DNA reads as TGTGCCAGCAGTGAACAACAGGGGCGAGGAGGTTTGATCACCGGGGAGCTGTTTTTT.